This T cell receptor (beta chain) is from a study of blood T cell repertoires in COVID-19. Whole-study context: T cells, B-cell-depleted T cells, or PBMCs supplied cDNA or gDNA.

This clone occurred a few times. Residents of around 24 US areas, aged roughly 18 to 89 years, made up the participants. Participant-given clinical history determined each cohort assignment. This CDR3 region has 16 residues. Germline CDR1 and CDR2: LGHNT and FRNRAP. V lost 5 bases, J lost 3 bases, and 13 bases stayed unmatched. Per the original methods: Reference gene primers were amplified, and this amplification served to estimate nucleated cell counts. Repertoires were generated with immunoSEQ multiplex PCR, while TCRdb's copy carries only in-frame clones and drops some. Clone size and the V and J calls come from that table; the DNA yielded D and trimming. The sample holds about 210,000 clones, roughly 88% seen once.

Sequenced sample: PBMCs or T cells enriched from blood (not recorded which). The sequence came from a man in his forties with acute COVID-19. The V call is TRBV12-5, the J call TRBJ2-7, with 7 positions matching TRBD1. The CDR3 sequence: CASGPQGGGHLYEQYF. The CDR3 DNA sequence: TGTGCTAGTGGTCCTCAAGGGGGCGGACACCTCTACGAGCAGTACTTC.